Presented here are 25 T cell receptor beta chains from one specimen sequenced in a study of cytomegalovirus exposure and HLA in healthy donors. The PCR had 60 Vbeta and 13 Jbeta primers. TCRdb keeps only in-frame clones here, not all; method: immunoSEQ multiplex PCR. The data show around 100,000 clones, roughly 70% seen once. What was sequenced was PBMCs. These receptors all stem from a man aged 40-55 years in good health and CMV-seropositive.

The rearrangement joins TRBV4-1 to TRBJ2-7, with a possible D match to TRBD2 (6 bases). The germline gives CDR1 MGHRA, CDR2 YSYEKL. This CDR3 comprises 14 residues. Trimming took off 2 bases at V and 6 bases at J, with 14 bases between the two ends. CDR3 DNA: TGCGCCAGCAGCCAAACTAGCACCTTTGGCGAGCAGTACGTC. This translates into CASSQTSTFGEQYV.

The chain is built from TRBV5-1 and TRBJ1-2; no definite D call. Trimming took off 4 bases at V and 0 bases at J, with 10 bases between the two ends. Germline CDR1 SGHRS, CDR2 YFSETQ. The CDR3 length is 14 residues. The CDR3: CASSPGESNYGYTF. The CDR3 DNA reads TGCGCCAGCAGCCCGGGTGAGTCTAACTATGGCTACACCTTC.

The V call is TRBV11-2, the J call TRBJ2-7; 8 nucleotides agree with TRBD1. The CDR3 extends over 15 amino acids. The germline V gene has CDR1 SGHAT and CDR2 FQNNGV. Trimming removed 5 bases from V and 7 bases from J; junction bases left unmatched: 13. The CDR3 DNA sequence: TGTGCCAGCAGCCCCCCCGGACAGGGATTTTTGGAGCAGTACTTC. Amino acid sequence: CASSPPGQGFLEQYF.

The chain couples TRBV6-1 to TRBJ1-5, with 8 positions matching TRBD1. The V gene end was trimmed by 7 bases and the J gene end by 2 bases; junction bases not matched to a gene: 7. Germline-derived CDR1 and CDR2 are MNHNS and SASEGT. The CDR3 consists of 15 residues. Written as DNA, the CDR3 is TGTGCCAGCAAGGAACAGGGGGTAGGCAATCAGCCCCAGCATTTT. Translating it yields CASKEQGVGNQPQHF.

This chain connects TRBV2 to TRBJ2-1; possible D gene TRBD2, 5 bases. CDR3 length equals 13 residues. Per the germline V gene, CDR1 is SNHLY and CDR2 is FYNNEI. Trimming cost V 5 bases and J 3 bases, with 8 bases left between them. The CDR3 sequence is CASSQGLYNEQFF. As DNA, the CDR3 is TGTGCCAGCAGTCAAGGACTCTACAATGAGCAGTTCTTC.

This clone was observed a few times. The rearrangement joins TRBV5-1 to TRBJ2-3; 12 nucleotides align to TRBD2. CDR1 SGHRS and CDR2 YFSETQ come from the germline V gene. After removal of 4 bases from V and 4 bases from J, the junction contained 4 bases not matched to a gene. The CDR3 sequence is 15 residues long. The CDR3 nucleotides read TGCGCCAGCAGCGAGCTAGCGGGAGGGCCAGATACGCAGTATTTT. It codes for CASSELAGGPDTQYF.

In DNA form, the CDR3 reads TGTGCCAGCAGCCAAGATAGATCAGGATCGGCCTATGGCTACACCTTC. Protein: CASSQDRSGSAYGYTF. The rearrangement uses TRBV14 and TRBJ1-2; D not certain. V was clipped by 0 bases and J by 4 bases, with 15 bases between them. Germline V gene lookup returns CDR1 SGHDN and CDR2 FVKESK. The CDR3 totals 16 residues.

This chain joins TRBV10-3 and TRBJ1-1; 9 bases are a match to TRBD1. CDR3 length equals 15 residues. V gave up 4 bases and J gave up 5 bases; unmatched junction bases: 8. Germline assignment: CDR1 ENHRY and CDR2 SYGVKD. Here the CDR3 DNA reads TGTGCCATCAGTGCCCCGACAGGGGGTAAAACTGAAGCTTTCTTT. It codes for CAISAPTGGKTEAFF.

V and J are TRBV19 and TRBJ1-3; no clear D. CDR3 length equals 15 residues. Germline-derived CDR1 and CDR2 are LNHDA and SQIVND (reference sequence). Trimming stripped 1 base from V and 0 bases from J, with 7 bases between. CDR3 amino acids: CASSIVRYSGNTIYF. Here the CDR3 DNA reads TGTGCCAGTAGTATAGTGAGATACTCTGGAAACACCATATATTTT.

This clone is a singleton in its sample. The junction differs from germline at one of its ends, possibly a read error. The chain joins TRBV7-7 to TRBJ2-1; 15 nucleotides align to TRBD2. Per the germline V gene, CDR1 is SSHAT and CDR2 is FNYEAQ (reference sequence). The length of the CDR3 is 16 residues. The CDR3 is CASSLGLAGGDNEQFF. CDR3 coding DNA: TGTGCTAGCAGCCTTGGACTAGCGGGAGGGGACAATGAGCAGTTCTTC.

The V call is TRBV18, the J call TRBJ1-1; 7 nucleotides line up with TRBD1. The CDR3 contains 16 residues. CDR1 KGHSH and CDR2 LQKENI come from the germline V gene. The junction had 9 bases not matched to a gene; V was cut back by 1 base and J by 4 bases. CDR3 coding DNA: TGTGCCAGCTCACCACGTGAAGGGGGCCACGGCACTGAAGCTTTCTTT. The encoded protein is CASSPREGGHGTEAFF.

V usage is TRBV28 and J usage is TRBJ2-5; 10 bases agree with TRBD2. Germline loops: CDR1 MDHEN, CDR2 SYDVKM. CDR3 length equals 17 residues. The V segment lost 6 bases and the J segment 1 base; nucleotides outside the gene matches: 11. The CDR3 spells CASSSPRASGSQETQYF. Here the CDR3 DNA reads TGTGCCAGCAGCTCACCCCGGGCTAGCGGGAGCCAAGAGACCCAGTACTTC.

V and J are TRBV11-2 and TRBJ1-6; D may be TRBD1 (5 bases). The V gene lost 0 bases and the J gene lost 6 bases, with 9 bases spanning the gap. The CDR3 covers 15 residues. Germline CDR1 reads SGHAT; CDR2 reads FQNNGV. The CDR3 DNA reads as TGTGCCAGCAGCTTAGAAGTGGGGCCTAATTCACCCCTCCACTTT. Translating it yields CASSLEVGPNSPLHF.

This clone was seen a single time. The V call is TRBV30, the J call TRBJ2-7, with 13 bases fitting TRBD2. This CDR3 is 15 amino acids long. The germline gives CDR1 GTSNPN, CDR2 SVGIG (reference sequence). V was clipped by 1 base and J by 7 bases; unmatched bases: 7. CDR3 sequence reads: CAWSDWGTSGEEQYF. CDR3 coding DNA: TGTGCCTGGAGTGATTGGGGGACTAGCGGGGAAGAGCAGTACTTC. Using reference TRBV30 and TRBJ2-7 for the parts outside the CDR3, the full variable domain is SQTIHQWPATLVQPVGSPLSLECTVEGTSNPNLYWYRQAAGRGLQLLFYSVGIGQISSEVPQNLSASRPQDRQFILSSKKLLLSDSGFYLCAWSDWGTSGEEQYFGPGTRLTVT.

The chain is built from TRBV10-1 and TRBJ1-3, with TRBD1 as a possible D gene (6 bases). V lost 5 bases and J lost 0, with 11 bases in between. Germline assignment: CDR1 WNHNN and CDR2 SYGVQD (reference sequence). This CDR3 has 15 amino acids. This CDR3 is CASSLDSVSGNTIYF. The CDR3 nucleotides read TGCGCCAGCAGTTTGGACAGCGTCTCTGGAAACACCATATATTTT.

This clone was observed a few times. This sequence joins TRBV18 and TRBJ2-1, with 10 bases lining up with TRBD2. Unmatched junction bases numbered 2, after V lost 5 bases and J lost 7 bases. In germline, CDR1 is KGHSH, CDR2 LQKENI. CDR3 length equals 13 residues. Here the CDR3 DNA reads TGTGCCAGCTCATCGGGACTAGCGAATGAGCAGTTCTTC. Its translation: CASSSGLANEQFF. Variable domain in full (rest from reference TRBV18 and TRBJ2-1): NAGVMQNPRHLVRRRGQEARLRCSPMKGHSHVYWYRQLPEEGLKFMVYLQKENIIDESGMPKERFSAEFPKEGPSILRIQQVVRGDSAAYFCASSSGLANEQFFGPGTRLTVL.

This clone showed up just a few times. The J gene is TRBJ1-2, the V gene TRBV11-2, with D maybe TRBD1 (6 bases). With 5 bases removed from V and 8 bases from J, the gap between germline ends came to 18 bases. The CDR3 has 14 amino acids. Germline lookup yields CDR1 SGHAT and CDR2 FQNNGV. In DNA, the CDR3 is TGTGCCAGCAGCAGCCCGAACAGGGCTCAGGGCTACACCTTC. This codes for CASSSPNRAQGYTF.

CDR3 residues: CSVEDGTGGNYGYTF. For the CDR3, the DNA is TGCAGCGTTGAAGATGGTACAGGGGGTAACTATGGCTACACCTTC. The chain links TRBV29-1 to TRBJ1-2, with 8 bases identical to TRBD1. The CDR3 consists of 15 residues. Trimming removed 0 bases from V and 1 base from J; junction bases left unmatched: 4. Germline CDR1 and CDR2: SQVTM and ANQGSEA.

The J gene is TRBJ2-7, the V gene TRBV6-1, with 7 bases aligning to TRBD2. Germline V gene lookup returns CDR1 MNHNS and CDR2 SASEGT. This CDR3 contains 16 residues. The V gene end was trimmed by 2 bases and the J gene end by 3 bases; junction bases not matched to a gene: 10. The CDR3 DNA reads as TGTGCCAGCAGTGAAAGGGGAGGGCTTCCCCTCTACGAGCAGTACTTC. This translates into CASSERGGLPLYEQYF.

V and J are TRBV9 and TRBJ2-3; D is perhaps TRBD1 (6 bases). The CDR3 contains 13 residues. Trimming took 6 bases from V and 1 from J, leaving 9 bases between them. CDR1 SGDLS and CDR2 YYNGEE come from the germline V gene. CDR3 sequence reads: CASTRGGTDTQYF. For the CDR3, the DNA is TGTGCCAGCACCAGGGGAGGCACAGATACGCAGTATTTT.

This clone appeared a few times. The CDR3 nucleotides are TGTGCCAGCAGTGAAACCGGGACAGGGGGTGAAAAACTGTTTTTT. It encodes CASSETGTGGEKLFF. The chain has TRBV6-1 and TRBJ1-4; TRBD1 aligns across 11 bases. With 2 bases clipped from V and 7 bases from J, the junction kept 3 bases outside the gene matches. This CDR3 spans 15 amino acids. Germline V CDR1 and CDR2: MNHNS, SASEGT.

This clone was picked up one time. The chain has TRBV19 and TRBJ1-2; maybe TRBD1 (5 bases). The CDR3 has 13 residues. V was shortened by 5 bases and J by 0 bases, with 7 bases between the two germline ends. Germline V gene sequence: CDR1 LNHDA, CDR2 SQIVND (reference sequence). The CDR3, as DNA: TGTGCCAGTAGTCCGACAGCTAACTATGGCTACACCTTC. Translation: CASSPTANYGYTF.

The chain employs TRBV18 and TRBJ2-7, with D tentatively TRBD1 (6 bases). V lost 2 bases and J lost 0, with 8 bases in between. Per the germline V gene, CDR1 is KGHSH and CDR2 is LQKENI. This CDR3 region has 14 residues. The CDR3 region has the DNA TGTGCCAGCTCACCAGACAGGTCCTCCTACGAGCAGTACTTC. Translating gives CASSPDRSSYEQYF.

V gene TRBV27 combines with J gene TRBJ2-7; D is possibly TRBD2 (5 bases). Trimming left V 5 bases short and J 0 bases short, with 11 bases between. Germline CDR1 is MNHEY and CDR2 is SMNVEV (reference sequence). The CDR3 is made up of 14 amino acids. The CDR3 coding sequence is TGTGCCAGCAGTCTAGCCGCTAGCTCCTACGAGCAGTACTTC. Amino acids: CASSLAASSYEQYF.

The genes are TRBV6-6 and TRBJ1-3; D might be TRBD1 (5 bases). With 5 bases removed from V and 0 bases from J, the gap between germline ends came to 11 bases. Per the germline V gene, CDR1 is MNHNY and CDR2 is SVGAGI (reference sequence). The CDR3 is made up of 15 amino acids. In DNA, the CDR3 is TGTGCCAGCAGTCTAACAGGCTCCTCTGGAAACACCATATATTTT. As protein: CASSLTGSSGNTIYF.